This T cell receptor beta chain derives from a study of blood T cell repertoires in COVID-19. For the study at large: Researchers got acute and convalescent COVID-19 samples from the United States, Italy and Spain.

Germline V gene sequence: CDR1 SEHNR, CDR2 FQNEAQ (reference sequence). Trimming took 2 bases from V and 8 from J, leaving 15 bases between them. The CDR3 loop spans 14 amino acids. In the original workflow: Cell counts per sample came from amplifying reference gene primers. TCRdb's table, derived via immunoSEQ multiplex PCR, lists solely in-frame clones and lacks some. That table is the source of V, J and clone size, and D and trimming were worked out from the DNA. The data contain a few hundred thousand clones, about 87% of them singletons. The clonotype comes from a man between 60 and 70 years old with acute or convalescent COVID-19. The material sequenced was peripheral blood. The chain combines TRBV7-9 with TRBJ1-2, with D perhaps TRBD1 (6 bases). Here the CDR3 DNA reads TGTGCCAGCAGCTTACAGAGGGGGATCGAAGGCTACACCTTC. Amino acid sequence: CASSLQRGIEGYTF.